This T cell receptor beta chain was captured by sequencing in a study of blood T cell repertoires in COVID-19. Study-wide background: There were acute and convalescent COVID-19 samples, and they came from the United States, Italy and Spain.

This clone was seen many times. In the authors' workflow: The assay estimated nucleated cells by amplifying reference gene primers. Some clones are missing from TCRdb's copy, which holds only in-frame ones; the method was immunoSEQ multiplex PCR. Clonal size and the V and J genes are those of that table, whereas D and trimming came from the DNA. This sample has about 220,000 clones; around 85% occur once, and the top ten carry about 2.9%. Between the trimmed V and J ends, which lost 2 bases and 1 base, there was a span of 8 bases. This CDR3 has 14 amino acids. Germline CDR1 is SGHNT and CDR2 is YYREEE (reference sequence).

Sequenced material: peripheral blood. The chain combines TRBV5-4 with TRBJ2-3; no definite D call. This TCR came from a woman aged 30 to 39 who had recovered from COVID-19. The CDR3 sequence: CASSLNYRTDTQYF. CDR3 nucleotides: TGTGCCAGCAGCTTAAACTACCGCACAGATACGCAGTATTTT.